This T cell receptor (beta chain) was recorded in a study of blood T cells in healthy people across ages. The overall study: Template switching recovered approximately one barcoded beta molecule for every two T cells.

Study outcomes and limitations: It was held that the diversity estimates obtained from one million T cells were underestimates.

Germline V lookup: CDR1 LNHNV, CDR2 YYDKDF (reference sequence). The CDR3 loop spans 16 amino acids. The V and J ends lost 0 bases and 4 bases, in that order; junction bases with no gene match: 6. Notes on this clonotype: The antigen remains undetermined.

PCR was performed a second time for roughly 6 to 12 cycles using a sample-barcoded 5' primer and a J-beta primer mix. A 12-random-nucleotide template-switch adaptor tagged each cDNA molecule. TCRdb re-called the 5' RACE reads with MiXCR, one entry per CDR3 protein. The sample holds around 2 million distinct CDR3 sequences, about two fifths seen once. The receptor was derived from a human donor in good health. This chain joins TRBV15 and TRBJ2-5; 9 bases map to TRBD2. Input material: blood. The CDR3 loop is CATSRDRLAERETQYF. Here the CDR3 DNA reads TGTGCCACCAGCAGAGACCGACTAGCGGAGAGAGAGACCCAGTACTTC.